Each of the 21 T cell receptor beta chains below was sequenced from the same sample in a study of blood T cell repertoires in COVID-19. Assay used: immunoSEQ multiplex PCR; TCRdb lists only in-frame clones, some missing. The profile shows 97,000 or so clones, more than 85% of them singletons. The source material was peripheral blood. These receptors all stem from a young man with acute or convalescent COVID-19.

The CDR3 DNA is TGTGCCAGCAGCTTGGGCGGGGCAGGGAAAGAAAAACTGTTTTTT. Its protein is CASSLGGAGKEKLFF. The chain carries TRBV5-4 and TRBJ1-4; D perhaps matches TRBD1 (5 bases). Germline V gene lookup returns CDR1 SGHNT and CDR2 YYREEE (reference sequence). Trimming pared 0 bases from V and 8 bases from J, leaving 14 bases between. CDR3 length equals 15 residues.

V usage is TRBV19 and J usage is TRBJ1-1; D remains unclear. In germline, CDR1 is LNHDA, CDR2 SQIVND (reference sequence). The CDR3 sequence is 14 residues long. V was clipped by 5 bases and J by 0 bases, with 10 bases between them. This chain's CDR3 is CASSPLFLNTEAFF. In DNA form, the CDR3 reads TGTGCCAGTAGTCCCCTTTTCCTGAACACTGAAGCTTTCTTT.

The CDR3 sequence: CASSQSWDRFGENQPQHF. The CDR3 region has the DNA TGCGCCAGCAGTCAATCTTGGGACAGGTTTGGGGAAAATCAGCCCCAGCATTTT. V and J are TRBV23-1 and TRBJ1-5; 8 nucleotides line up with TRBD1. TRBV23-1 carries the ORF label, with uncertain function. The ends lost 0 bases at V and 4 bases at J; junction bases unmatched: 11. The CDR3 extends over 18 amino acids.

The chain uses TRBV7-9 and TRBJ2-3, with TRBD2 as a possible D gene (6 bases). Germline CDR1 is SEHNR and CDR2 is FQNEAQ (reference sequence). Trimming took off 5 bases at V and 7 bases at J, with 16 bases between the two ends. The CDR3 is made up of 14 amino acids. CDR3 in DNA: TGTGCCAGCAGCGCCGAGACGGGACTCTATACGCAGTATTTT. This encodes CASSAETGLYTQYF.

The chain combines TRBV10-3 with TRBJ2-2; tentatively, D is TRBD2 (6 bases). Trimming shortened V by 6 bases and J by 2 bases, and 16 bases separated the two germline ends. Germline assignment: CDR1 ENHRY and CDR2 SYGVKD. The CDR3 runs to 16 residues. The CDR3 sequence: CAIRDDGGVNTGELFF. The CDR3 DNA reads TGTGCCATCAGGGACGACGGCGGGGTCAACACCGGGGAGCTGTTTTTT.

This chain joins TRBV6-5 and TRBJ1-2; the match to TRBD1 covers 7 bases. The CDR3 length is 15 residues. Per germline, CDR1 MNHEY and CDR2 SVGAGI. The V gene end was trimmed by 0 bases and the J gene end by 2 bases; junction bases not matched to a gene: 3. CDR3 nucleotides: TGTGCCAGCAGTTACTCGGCAGGGGGAAACTATGGCTACACCTTC. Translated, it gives CASSYSAGGNYGYTF.

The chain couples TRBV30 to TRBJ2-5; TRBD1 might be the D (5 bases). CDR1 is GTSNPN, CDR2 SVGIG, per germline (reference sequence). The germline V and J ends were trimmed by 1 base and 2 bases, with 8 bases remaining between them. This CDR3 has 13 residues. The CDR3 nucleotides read TGTGCCTGGAGTGGTAGGGGACAAGAGACCCAGTACTTC. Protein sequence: CAWSGRGQETQYF.

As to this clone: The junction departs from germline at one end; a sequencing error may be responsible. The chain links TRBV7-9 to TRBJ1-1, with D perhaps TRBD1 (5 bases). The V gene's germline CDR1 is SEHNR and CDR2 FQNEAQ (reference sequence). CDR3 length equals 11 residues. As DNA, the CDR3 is TGTGCCAGCAGCTTAGAGGGGCCCCTGGACTTT. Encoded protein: CASSLEGPLDF.

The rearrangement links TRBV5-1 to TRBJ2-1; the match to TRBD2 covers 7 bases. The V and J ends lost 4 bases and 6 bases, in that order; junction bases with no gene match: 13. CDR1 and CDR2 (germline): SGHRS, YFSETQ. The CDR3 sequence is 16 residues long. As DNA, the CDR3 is TGCGCCAGCAGCCCCCTCAGTGCGGGGGTCGTCAATGAGCAGTTCTTC. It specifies CASSPLSAGVVNEQFF.

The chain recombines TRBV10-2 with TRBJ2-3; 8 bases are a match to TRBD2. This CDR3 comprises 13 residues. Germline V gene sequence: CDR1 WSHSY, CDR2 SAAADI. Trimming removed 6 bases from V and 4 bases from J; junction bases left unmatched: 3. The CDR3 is CASRREVADTQYF. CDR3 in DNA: TGCGCCAGCAGGCGGGAGGTTGCAGATACGCAGTATTTT.

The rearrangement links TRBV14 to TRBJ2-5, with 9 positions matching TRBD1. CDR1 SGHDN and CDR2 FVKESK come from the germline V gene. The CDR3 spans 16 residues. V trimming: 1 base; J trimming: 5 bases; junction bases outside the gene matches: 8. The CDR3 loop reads CASSQVGQGMRETQYF. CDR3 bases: TGTGCCAGCAGCCAAGTTGGACAGGGGATGAGGGAGACCCAGTACTTC.

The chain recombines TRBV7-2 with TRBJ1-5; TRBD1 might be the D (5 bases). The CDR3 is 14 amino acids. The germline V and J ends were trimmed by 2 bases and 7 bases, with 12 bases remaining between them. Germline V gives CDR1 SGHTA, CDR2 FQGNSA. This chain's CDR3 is CASSLYGGVQPQHF. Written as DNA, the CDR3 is TGTGCCAGCAGCTTATACGGGGGAGTGCAGCCCCAGCATTTT.

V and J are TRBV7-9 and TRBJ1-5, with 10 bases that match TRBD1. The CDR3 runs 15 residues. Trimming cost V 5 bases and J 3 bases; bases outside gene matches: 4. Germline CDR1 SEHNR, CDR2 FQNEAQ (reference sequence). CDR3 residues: CASSPDRGLNQPQHF. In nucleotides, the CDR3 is TGTGCCAGCAGCCCCGACAGGGGGCTCAATCAGCCCCAGCATTTT.

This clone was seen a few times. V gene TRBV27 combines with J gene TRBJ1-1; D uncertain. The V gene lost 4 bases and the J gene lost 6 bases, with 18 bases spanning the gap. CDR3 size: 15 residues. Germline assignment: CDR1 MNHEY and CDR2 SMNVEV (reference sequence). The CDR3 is CASSSQSTYISEAFF. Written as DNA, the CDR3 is TGTGCCAGCAGTTCCCAATCTACTTATATTTCTGAAGCTTTCTTT.

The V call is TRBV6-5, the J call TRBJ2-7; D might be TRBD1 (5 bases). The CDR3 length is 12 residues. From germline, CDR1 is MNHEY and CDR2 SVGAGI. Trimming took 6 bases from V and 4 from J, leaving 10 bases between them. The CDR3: CASRGVRYEQYF. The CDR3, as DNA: TGTGCCAGCAGAGGGGTCCGGTACGAGCAGTACTTC.

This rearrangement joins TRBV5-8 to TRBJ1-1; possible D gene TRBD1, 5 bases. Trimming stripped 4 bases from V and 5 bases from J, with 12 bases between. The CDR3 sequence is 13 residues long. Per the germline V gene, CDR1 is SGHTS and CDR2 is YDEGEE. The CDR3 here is CASSRQPGTEAFF. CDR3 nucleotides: TGTGCCAGCAGCCGACAACCAGGGACTGAAGCTTTCTTT.

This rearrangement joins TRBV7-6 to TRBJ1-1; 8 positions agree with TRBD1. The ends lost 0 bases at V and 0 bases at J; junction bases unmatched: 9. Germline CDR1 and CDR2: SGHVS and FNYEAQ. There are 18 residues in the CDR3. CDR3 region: CASSLARRGQVMNTEAFF. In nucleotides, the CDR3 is TGTGCCAGCAGCTTAGCGCGCAGGGGGCAAGTCATGAACACTGAAGCTTTCTTT. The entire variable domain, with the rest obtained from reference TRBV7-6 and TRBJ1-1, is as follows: GAGVSQSPRYKVTKRGQDVALRCDPISGHVSLYWYRQALGQGPEFLTYFNYEAQQDKSGLPNDRFSAERPEGSISTLTIQRTEQRDSAMYRCASSLARRGQVMNTEAFFGQGTRLTVV.

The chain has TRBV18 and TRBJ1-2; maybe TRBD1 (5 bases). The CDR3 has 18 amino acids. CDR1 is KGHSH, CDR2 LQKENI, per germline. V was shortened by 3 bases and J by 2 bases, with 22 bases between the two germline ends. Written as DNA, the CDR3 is TGTGCCAGCTCACCCGGGGGGTGGGGAAGACAGAGCAACTATGGCTACACCTTC. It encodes CASSPGGWGRQSNYGYTF.

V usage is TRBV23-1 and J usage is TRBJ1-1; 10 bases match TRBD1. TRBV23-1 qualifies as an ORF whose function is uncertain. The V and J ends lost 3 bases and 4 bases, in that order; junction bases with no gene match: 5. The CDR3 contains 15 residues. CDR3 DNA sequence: TGCGCCAGCAGTCATCTCGGGACAGGGGCCACTGAAGCTTTCTTT. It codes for CASSHLGTGATEAFF.

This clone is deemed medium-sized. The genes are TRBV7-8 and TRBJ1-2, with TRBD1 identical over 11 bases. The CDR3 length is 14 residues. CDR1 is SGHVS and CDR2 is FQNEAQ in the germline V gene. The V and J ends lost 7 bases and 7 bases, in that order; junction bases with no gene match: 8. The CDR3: CASTEGQGAFGYTF. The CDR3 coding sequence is TGTGCCAGCACGGAAGGACAGGGGGCATTTGGCTACACCTTC.

This CDR3 reads CASSERRTPSYEQYF. For the CDR3, the DNA is TGTGCCAGCAGCGAACGTCGGACACCTTCCTACGAGCAGTACTTC. The chain has TRBV7-2 and TRBJ2-7; maybe TRBD1 (5 bases). The CDR3 covers 15 residues. V lost 5 bases and J lost 1, with 15 bases in between. Germline V gene data show CDR1 as SGHTA and CDR2 as FQGNSA.